The clone carrying this T cell receptor beta chain was counted at least ten times. Its antigen remains unknown. Trimming cost V 4 bases and J 7 bases; bases outside gene matches: 8. The germline CDR1 and CDR2 sequences are SGHNT and YENEEA. This CDR3 contains 15 residues. Using its own MiXCR run on the 5' RACE reads, TCRdb lists one record per CDR3 protein. The data show 75,000 to 100,000 distinct CDR3 sequences, roughly 15% seen once. This specimen belongs to a study of early T cells in non-severe SARS-CoV-2 infection. Background on the study: Sequencing used unsorted whole-blood bulk RNA, so chains lack pairing. Study conclusions and caveats: Clonotype matching in VDJdb favored anti-spike CD8 responses and did not capture private and CD4 specificities.

The source material was whole blood. This receptor was obtained from an adult who was a healthcare worker with PCR-confirmed SARS-CoV-2 infection or an uninfected control (not recorded which). The chain joins TRBV11-3 to TRBJ2-1; 9 bases fit TRBD2. The DNA of the CDR3 is TGTGCCAGCAGCTCGGAGGGCGGGAGGGCGAATGAGCAGTTCTTC. Protein product: CASSSEGGRANEQFF.